A single T cell receptor (beta chain) is shown here with its context. People in the exposed group encountered a COVID-19 case within 2 weeks before entering the study. The data belong to a study of blood T cell repertoires in COVID-19. The CDR3 runs to 16 residues. With 4 bases clipped from V and 4 bases from J, the junction kept 6 bases outside the gene matches. Looked up from germline, CDR1 is SGHRS and CDR2 is YFSETQ. Method: immunoSEQ multiplex PCR; TCRdb's copy keeps in-frame clones and lacks some. The sample yields more than 300,000 clones, 80% to 95% seen once. The chain links TRBV5-1 to TRBJ2-2; 11 nucleotides line up with TRBD1. This TCR was sampled from a woman between 40 and 55 years old who had been exposed to COVID-19. The sample taken for sequencing was PBMCs or T cells enriched from blood (not recorded which). In nucleotides, the CDR3 is TGCGCCAGCAGCGAACGGACAGGGGGCTTCACCGGGGAGCTGTTTTTT. Residues: CASSERTGGFTGELFF.